These 12 T cell receptor beta chains were all obtained from the same sample, sequenced in a study of identical twins. TCRdb re-derived calls from the 5' RACE reads in MiXCR, one entry per CDR3 protein. The sample contains around 220,000 distinct CDR3 sequences, 8% to 11% of which appear only once. Sequencing was done on a sample of memory T cells sorted from blood. These receptors all come from a man aged 45-65 years in good health.

The table lists this clonotype with many counts. CDR3 nucleotide sequence: TGCGCCAGCAGCCAAGGGACCCAGGGGCCCTATAGCAATCAGCCCCAGCATTTT. It yields the protein CASSQGTQGPYSNQPQHF. The chain combines TRBV4-3 with TRBJ1-5, with D possibly being TRBD1 (6 bases). Trimming cost V 1 base and J 0 bases, with 16 bases left between them. The CDR3 totals 18 residues. Germline V gene sequence: CDR1 LGHNA, CDR2 YSLEER.

This clonotype was counted only a few times. The chain couples TRBV2 to TRBJ1-1; D is ambiguous. CDR3 length equals 14 residues. Germline V gene data show CDR1 as SNHLY and CDR2 as FYNNEI. Trimming took off 0 bases at V and 4 bases at J, with 9 bases between the two ends. The CDR3 nucleotides are TGTGCCAGCAGTGAAGCGCAGGTTTTCACTGAAGCTTTCTTT. This codes for CASSEAQVFTEAFF.

In DNA, the CDR3 is TGCAGTGCTAGAGACGGGAGCAATCAGCCCCAGCATTTT. It specifies CSARDGSNQPQHF. This rearrangement joins TRBV20-1 to TRBJ1-5; no reliable D call. Trimming removed 0 bases from V and 1 base from J, with 4 bases in between. CDR1 DFQATT and CDR2 SNEGSKA come from the germline V gene (reference sequence). The CDR3 has 13 amino acids.

This clonotype was seen repeatedly, ten times or more. The rearrangement joins TRBV12-3 or TRBV12-4 to TRBJ2-1, with 9 nucleotides matching TRBD2. This CDR3 has 15 residues. After removal of 6 bases from V and 7 bases from J, the junction contained 10 bases not matched to a gene. CDR3 sequence (DNA): TGTGCCAGCAGGATCAGCGGGGGGCGAAGAAATGAGCAGTTCTTC. Encoded protein: CASRISGGRRNEQFF.

This clonotype turned up a few times. V and J are TRBV27 and TRBJ1-2, with TRBD1 identical over 9 bases. Germline-derived CDR1 and CDR2 are MNHEY and SMNVEV (reference sequence). The CDR3 has 16 residues. V gave up 7 bases and J gave up 1 base; unmatched junction bases: 10. The CDR3 bases are TGTGCCAGCACCCCCGGCCGGGACAGGGTTAACTATGGCTACACCTTC. Translating it yields CASTPGRDRVNYGYTF.

The chain links TRBV6-2 or TRBV6-3 to TRBJ1-5, with 8 nucleotides matching TRBD1. The germline gives CDR1 MNHEY, CDR2 SVGEGT. CDR3 size: 17 residues. With V trimmed by 5 bases and J by 0 bases, 9 bases remained unmatched. The chain's CDR3 is CASSESRQGYSNQPQHF. CDR3 DNA: TGTGCCAGCAGTGAGTCTCGACAGGGGTATAGCAATCAGCCCCAGCATTTT.

The chain uses TRBV3-1 and TRBJ2-2; TRBD2 matches at 9 bases. The CDR3 loop spans 17 amino acids. Germline CDR1 reads LGHDT; CDR2 reads YNNKEL (reference sequence). Trimming cost V 1 base and J 0 bases; bases outside gene matches: 3. CDR3 nucleotides: TGTGCCAGCAGCCAAGCGGGACTAGCTGCGAACACCGGGGAGCTGTTTTTT. This translates into CASSQAGLAANTGELFF.

This chain uses TRBV20-1 with TRBJ1-4, with 8 nucleotides matching TRBD1. Per the germline V gene, CDR1 is DFQATT and CDR2 is SNEGSKA (reference sequence). This CDR3 spans 16 amino acids. V was clipped by 3 bases and J by 10 bases; unmatched bases: 16. The CDR3 DNA reads TGCAGTGCTAGGGAAGGCCAGGGGGCCGGGGGGAGAAAACTGTTTTTT. It specifies CSAREGQGAGGRKLFF.

In its sample, this clonotype was seen many times. The chain joins TRBV7-2 to TRBJ2-3; 8 nucleotides agree with TRBD2. The V segment lost 1 base and the J segment 2 bases; nucleotides outside the gene matches: 2. The CDR3 loop spans 15 amino acids. CDR1 is SGHTA and CDR2 is FQGNSA in the germline V gene. DNA for the CDR3: TGTGCCAGCAGCTTAGTTAGCGGGGACACAGATACGCAGTATTTT. Residues: CASSLVSGDTDTQYF.

This clonotype appeared many times. V is TRBV7-9 and J is TRBJ2-1, with 7 positions matching TRBD1. V lost 5 bases to trimming and J lost 6 bases; unmatched junction nucleotides: 4. In germline, CDR1 is SEHNR, CDR2 FQNEAQ (reference sequence). The CDR3 consists of 13 residues. The CDR3 coding sequence is TGTGCCAGCAGCCAGACAGGGTCCAATGAGCAGTTCTTC. It codes for CASSQTGSNEQFF.

This clonotype was counted only a few times. A read error may explain this, as a much larger clone is one base away. The chain combines TRBV20-1 with TRBJ1-5; TRBD1 is a possible D gene (6 bases). Germline V gene sequence: CDR1 DFQATT, CDR2 SNEGSKA (reference sequence). The CDR3 runs to 14 residues. The CDR3 reads CSARMGGANRPQHF. The CDR3 nucleotides are TGCAGTGCTAGAATGGGGGGGGCTAATCGGCCCCAGCATTTT.

In its sample, this clonotype was seen many times. The chain uses TRBV3-1 and TRBJ1-3, with D unresolved. Germline CDR1 LGHDT, CDR2 YNNKEL (reference sequence). The CDR3 is 15 amino acids. V was cut by 4 bases and J by 0 bases, with 10 bases left in between. The CDR3, as DNA: TGTGCCAGCAGCCCACGGACGGTCTCTGGAAACACCATATATTTT. Translation: CASSPRTVSGNTIYF.